The 26 T cell receptor beta chains reported below all come from one sample, sequenced in a study of blood T cell repertoires in COVID-19. Generated by immunoSEQ multiplex PCR, the TCRdb table keeps only in-frame clones and is missing some. The sample contains 45,000 to 55,000 clones, 80% to 85% of which appear only once. Sequencing input: peripheral blood. Receptor source: a man aged 50 or older with acute or convalescent COVID-19.

The chain joins TRBV30 to TRBJ1-2; 7 nucleotides line up with TRBD1. Per the germline V gene, CDR1 is GTSNPN and CDR2 is SVGIG (reference sequence). The CDR3 loop spans 14 amino acids. The junction had 10 bases not matched to a gene; V was cut back by 4 bases and J by 5 bases. CDR3: CAWTTQGTGYGYTF. The DNA of the CDR3 is TGTGCCTGGACAACACAGGGGACGGGGTATGGCTACACCTTC.

The chain combines TRBV20-1 with TRBJ2-6; 8 positions match TRBD2. The CDR3 covers 18 residues. V lost 3 bases and J lost 2; bases outside the gene matches: 12. Germline assignment: CDR1 DFQATT and CDR2 SNEGSKA (reference sequence). CDR3 nucleotides: TGCAGTGCTAGTGCGGGGGGACCGCCCTTCGCTGGGGCCAACGTCCTGACTTTC. It yields the protein CSASAGGPPFAGANVLTF.

This chain connects TRBV7-9 to TRBJ1-2, with 8 bases identical to TRBD1. Germline values: CDR1 SEHNR, CDR2 FQNEAQ (reference sequence). The CDR3 runs 15 residues. V gave up 5 bases and J gave up 4 bases; unmatched junction bases: 9. The CDR3 loop reads CASSPGQGSSYGYTF. In DNA form, the CDR3 reads TGTGCCAGCAGCCCTGGACAGGGATCAAGCTATGGCTACACCTTC.

The V gene is TRBV4-1, the J gene TRBJ1-2, with TRBD1 matching 8 bases. Looked up from germline, CDR1 is MGHRA and CDR2 is YSYEKL. V dropped 0 bases and J dropped 5; count of bases not matched to a gene: 8. The CDR3 has 16 amino acids. The CDR3 protein is CASSQDQQGARYGYTF. Written as DNA, the CDR3 is TGCGCCAGCAGCCAAGATCAGCAGGGGGCGCGGTATGGCTACACCTTC.

This clone was recorded once. V gene TRBV5-1 combines with J gene TRBJ1-5, with TRBD1 matching 8 bases. In germline, CDR1 is SGHRS, CDR2 YFSETQ. The ends lost 0 bases at V and 6 bases at J; junction bases unmatched: 2. This CDR3 contains 14 residues. The CDR3, as DNA: TGCGCCAGCAGCTTGGCAGGGGGCGGTCAGCCCCAGCATTTT. Its translation: CASSLAGGGQPQHF.

This chain links TRBV5-1 with TRBJ1-1, with unresolved D. CDR1 is SGHRS and CDR2 is YFSETQ in the germline V gene. The CDR3 is 13 residues long. Trimming left V 5 bases short and J 4 bases short, with 12 bases between. CDR3 nucleotide sequence: TGCGCCAGCAGTGAAGCTTCGGGCACTGAAGCTTTCTTT. This translates into CASSEASGTEAFF.

The chain carries TRBV3-1 (or the pseudogene TRBV3-2) and TRBJ2-3; the match to TRBD2 covers 11 bases. The CDR3 runs 20 residues. Germline values: CDR1 LGHDT, CDR2 YNNKEL (reference sequence). V was clipped by 4 bases and J by 1 base; unmatched bases: 16. This CDR3 is CASSRGTSGGGLSGTDTQYF. In DNA form, the CDR3 reads TGTGCCAGCAGCCGAGGGACTAGCGGAGGGGGGCTCTCGGGCACAGATACGCAGTATTTT.

This chain links TRBV25-1 with TRBJ1-1, with TRBD1 identical over 10 bases. Unmatched junction bases numbered 14, after V lost 3 bases and J lost 4 bases. The CDR3 is 18 residues long. The germline V gene encodes CDR1 MGHDK and CDR2 SYGVNS. The CDR3 nucleotides are TGTGCCAGCAGTGACCGGGACAGGGGCCCTGTTCTAAGCACTGAAGCTTTCTTT. Translated: CASSDRDRGPVLSTEAFF.

The chain links TRBV21-1 to TRBJ1-5. TRBV21-1 represents a pseudogene. The CDR3 totals 18 residues. The CDR3 loop reads CASSKWVFGRDGNQPQHF. The CDR3 DNA reads as TGTGCCAGCAGCAAATGGGTCTTTGGACGGGATGGCAATCAGCCCCAGCATTTT.

This chain's CDR3 is CASSVGDRKISSYNSPLHF. Written as DNA, the CDR3 is TGTGCCAGCAGCGTCGGAGACAGGAAAATAAGCTCCTATAATTCACCCCTCCACTTT. This rearrangement joins TRBV9 to TRBJ1-6; TRBD1 might be the D (6 bases). The germline CDR1 and CDR2 sequences are SGDLS and YYNGEE. The CDR3 loop spans 19 amino acids. V dropped 2 bases and J dropped 0 bases, with 18 bases sitting between them.

The count of this clone is one. The chain couples TRBV29-1 to TRBJ2-7, with 7 bases matching TRBD2. V shed 5 bases, J shed 3 bases, and the junction held 7 bases outside the gene matches. From germline, CDR1 is SQVTM and CDR2 ANQGSEA. The CDR3 runs to 13 residues. CDR3 region: CSVPPREDYEQYF. The CDR3 DNA is TGCAGCGTTCCCCCCCGGGAGGACTACGAGCAGTACTTC.

This chain uses TRBV28 with TRBJ1-2; D gene uncertain. Germline V CDR1 and CDR2: MDHEN, SYDVKM. V lost 7 bases and J 2 bases, leaving 8 bases between the germline ends. The CDR3 runs 12 residues. CDR3 loop: CASIAVNYGYTF. The CDR3 region has the DNA TGTGCCAGCATCGCGGTGAACTATGGCTACACCTTC.

Comment on this clone: Other DNA sequences within the sample encode an identical CDR3. The chain employs TRBV9 and TRBJ2-7; 11 positions agree with TRBD2. The germline CDR1 and CDR2 sequences are SGDLS and YYNGEE. The length of the CDR3 is 15 residues. Trimming removed 2 bases from V and 1 base from J; junction bases left unmatched: 2. CDR3 in DNA: TGTGCCAGCAGCGTGGGGACTAGCGGTTCCTACGAGCAGTACTTC. The encoded protein is CASSVGTSGSYEQYF.

The J gene is TRBJ2-7, the V gene TRBV6-5; TRBD1 aligns across 9 bases. CDR3 length: 15 residues. Germline CDR1 reads MNHEY; CDR2 reads SVGAGI. Trimming at V came to 7 bases and at J to 0 bases, leaving 7 bases not matched to a gene. The CDR3 DNA reads TGTGCCAGCATGAGGACAGGGGCTTACTCCTACGAGCAGTACTTC. Amino acid sequence: CASMRTGAYSYEQYF.

The rearrangement uses TRBV6-4 and TRBJ2-3; weak D call: TRBD1 (6 bases). With 4 bases removed from V and 2 bases from J, the gap between germline ends came to 13 bases. Germline V gene sequence: CDR1 MRHNA, CDR2 SNTAGT. CDR3 length equals 15 residues. The CDR3 bases are TGTGCCAGCAGTGCAGCAGGGGCTTCCACAGATACGCAGTATTTT. This gives the protein CASSAAGASTDTQYF.

The CDR3 is CASSWGVRGAPGNTIYF. The DNA for the CDR3 is TGTGCCAGCAGCTGGGGAGTCAGGGGCGCCCCGGGAAACACCATATATTTT. This rearrangement joins TRBV5-6 to TRBJ1-3, with D tentatively TRBD1 (6 bases). The CDR3 contains 17 residues. Per germline, CDR1 SGHDT and CDR2 YYEEEE. Between the trimmed V and J ends, which lost 3 bases and 4 bases, there was a span of 20 bases.

V and J are TRBV30 and TRBJ1-5; D remains ambiguous. Germline V gives CDR1 GTSNPN, CDR2 SVGIG (reference sequence). This CDR3 has 13 amino acids. V dropped 2 bases and J dropped 0 bases, with 5 bases sitting between them. CDR3: CAWSRDSNQPQHF. For the CDR3, the DNA is TGTGCCTGGAGTCGGGATAGCAATCAGCCCCAGCATTTT.

This clone was seen more than once but under ten times. J is TRBJ1-6 and V is TRBV10-3; 9 positions agree with TRBD1. The J segment lost 9 bases and the V segment lost 6 bases, leaving 3 bases of the junction unmatched. The germline CDR1 and CDR2 sequences are ENHRY and SYGVKD. The CDR3 extends over 13 amino acids. CDR3 in amino acids: CAISTGGVSPLHF. Written as DNA, the CDR3 is TGTGCCATCAGCACAGGGGGCGTTTCACCCCTCCACTTT.

The chain has TRBV7-2 and TRBJ2-1; tentatively, D is TRBD2 (6 bases). The V and J ends lost 3 bases and 8 bases respectively, with 14 bases between them. Germline-derived CDR1 and CDR2 are SGHTA and FQGNSA. The CDR3 extends over 14 amino acids. CDR3: CASSFSGTPDEQFF. The CDR3 DNA is TGTGCCAGCAGCTTCTCCGGGACTCCCGATGAGCAGTTCTTC.

The V gene is TRBV9, the J gene TRBJ1-6, with 12 nucleotides matching TRBD1. The CDR3 has 18 residues. Trimming at V came to 3 bases and at J to 6 bases, leaving 10 bases not matched to a gene. Per the germline V gene, CDR1 is SGDLS and CDR2 is YYNGEE. The DNA of the CDR3 is TGTGCCAGCAGCGAGGGACAGGGGGCGCGTTTGGGTAATTCACCCCTCCACTTT. Protein: CASSEGQGARLGNSPLHF.

The rearrangement links TRBV6-2 or TRBV6-3 to TRBJ1-5; tentatively, D is TRBD1 (6 bases). The germline V and J ends were trimmed by 0 bases and 1 base, with 16 bases remaining between them. The CDR3 length is 18 residues. Germline CDR1 MNHEY, CDR2 SVGEGT. Written as DNA, the CDR3 is TGTGCCAGCAGTTACTCTTGGGACATCGAAAGGAGCAATCAGCCCCAGCATTTT. This translates into CASSYSWDIERSNQPQHF.

The chain employs TRBV27 and TRBJ1-2, with D perhaps matching TRBD1 (5 bases). V was clipped by 3 bases and J by 2 bases, with 10 bases between them. The CDR3 loop spans 14 amino acids. Germline V gives CDR1 MNHEY, CDR2 SMNVEV (reference sequence). For the CDR3, the DNA is TGTGCCAGCAGTTTGCGGGGCCCGAACTATGGCTACACCTTC. Its translation: CASSLRGPNYGYTF.

The chain carries TRBV7-2 and TRBJ2-1; the D gene is possibly TRBD1 (6 bases). V lost 5 bases and J 6 bases, leaving 14 bases between the germline ends. This CDR3 comprises 14 residues. Germline loops: CDR1 SGHTA, CDR2 FQGNSA. CDR3 in amino acids: CASSTQQGGNEQFF. The DNA for the CDR3 is TGTGCCAGCAGCACACAACAGGGCGGCAATGAGCAGTTCTTC.

This rearrangement joins TRBV7-9 to TRBJ1-6, with D maybe TRBD1 (6 bases). CDR3 length equals 15 residues. V lost 5 bases and J 9 bases, leaving 17 bases between the germline ends. Germline CDR1 SEHNR, CDR2 FQNEAQ (reference sequence). CDR3: CASSRGQGSVSPLHF. The CDR3 DNA reads TGTGCCAGCAGCCGGGGACAAGGATCTGTTTCACCCCTCCACTTT.

The rearrangement joins TRBV6-6 to TRBJ1-4; D is uncertain. Germline V CDR1 and CDR2: MNHNY, SVGAGI (reference sequence). V was trimmed by 3 bases and J by 4 bases, leaving 9 bases between them. The CDR3 has 14 amino acids. Written as DNA, the CDR3 is TGTGCCAGCAGTTATGGCCAGGTTAATGAAAAACTGTTTTTT. This encodes CASSYGQVNEKLFF.

This rearrangement joins TRBV9 to TRBJ1-6; D is possibly TRBD1 (5 bases). Germline V gene sequence: CDR1 SGDLS, CDR2 YYNGEE. Trimming took 3 bases from V and 11 from J, leaving 12 bases between them. The CDR3 has 13 residues. CDR3 nucleotide sequence: TGTGCCAGCAGCGCGTCAGGGCTTCCACCCCTCCACTTT. It encodes CASSASGLPPLHF.